Shown below are 6 T cell receptor beta chains from a single sample sequenced in a study of blood T cell repertoires in COVID-19. The protocol was immunoSEQ multiplex PCR, while the TCRdb copy is restricted to in-frame clones and leaves out a portion. The sample has tens of thousands of clones, over 75% seen once. The sample taken for sequencing was peripheral blood. The origin of the receptors is a human donor in a cohort sampled during active COVID-19.

The chain joins TRBV5-1 to TRBJ1-1; a possible D gene is TRBD1 (5 bases). CDR1 SGHRS and CDR2 YFSETQ come from the germline V gene. This CDR3 is 14 amino acids long. V gave up 0 bases and J gave up 1 base, with 7 bases separating them. The CDR3 DNA follows: TGCGCCAGCAGCTTGGGACAGACGAACACTGAAGCTTTCTTT. It translates to CASSLGQTNTEAFF.

This clone came up a few times. This sequence joins TRBV7-3 and TRBJ2-1; TRBD2 matches at 10 bases. The length of the CDR3 is 15 residues. The J segment lost 2 bases and the V segment lost 4 bases, leaving 2 bases of the junction unmatched. Per germline, CDR1 SGHTA and CDR2 FQGTGA. The CDR3 coding sequence is TGTGCCAGCAGCTCGCTAGCGGGGGCCTACAATGAGCAGTTCTTC. Amino acid sequence: CASSSLAGAYNEQFF.

The gene calls are TRBV6-2 or TRBV6-3 and TRBJ1-1, with D perhaps matching TRBD1 (6 bases). Trimming stripped 2 bases from V and 7 bases from J, with 11 bases between. The CDR3 runs to 13 residues. Germline CDR1 is MNHEY and CDR2 is SVGEGT. CDR3 sequence reads: CASSYLTDSEAFF. CDR3 bases: TGTGCCAGCAGTTACCTTACGGACAGTGAAGCTTTCTTT.

The chain employs TRBV9 and TRBJ1-6; tentatively, D is TRBD1 (6 bases). CDR3 size: 15 residues. Trimming stripped 0 bases from V and 10 bases from J, with 14 bases between. Looked up from germline, CDR1 is SGDLS and CDR2 is YYNGEE. CDR3 residues: CASSVESQGSSPLHF. As DNA, the CDR3 is TGTGCCAGCAGCGTAGAGTCACAGGGTAGCTCACCCCTCCACTTT.

The J gene is TRBJ2-3, the V gene TRBV25-1; 8 bases match TRBD2. J gave up 1 base and V 5 bases, and 2 bases lay outside the gene matches. CDR1 MGHDK and CDR2 SYGVNS come from the germline V gene. The CDR3 is 14 residues long. CDR3 sequence reads: CASSWRGGTDTQYF. CDR3 in DNA: TGTGCCAGCAGTTGGCGGGGGGGCACAGATACGCAGTATTTT. The full variable domain, completed using reference TRBV25-1 and TRBJ2-3, is EADIYQTPRYLVIGTGKKITLECSQTMGHDKMYWYQQDPGMELHLIHYSYGVNSTEKGDLSSESTVSRIRTEHFPLTLESARPSHTSQYLCASSWRGGTDTQYFGPGTRLTVL.

The gene calls are TRBV5-1 and TRBJ2-3; 7 nucleotides agree with TRBD1. The CDR3 spans 17 residues. V shed 2 bases, J shed 5 bases, and the junction held 14 bases outside the gene matches. Germline V gives CDR1 SGHRS, CDR2 YFSETQ. The CDR3 loop reads CASSLNGRTGVVDTQYF. For the CDR3, the DNA is TGCGCCAGCAGCTTAAACGGACGTACAGGGGTGGTAGATACGCAGTATTTT.